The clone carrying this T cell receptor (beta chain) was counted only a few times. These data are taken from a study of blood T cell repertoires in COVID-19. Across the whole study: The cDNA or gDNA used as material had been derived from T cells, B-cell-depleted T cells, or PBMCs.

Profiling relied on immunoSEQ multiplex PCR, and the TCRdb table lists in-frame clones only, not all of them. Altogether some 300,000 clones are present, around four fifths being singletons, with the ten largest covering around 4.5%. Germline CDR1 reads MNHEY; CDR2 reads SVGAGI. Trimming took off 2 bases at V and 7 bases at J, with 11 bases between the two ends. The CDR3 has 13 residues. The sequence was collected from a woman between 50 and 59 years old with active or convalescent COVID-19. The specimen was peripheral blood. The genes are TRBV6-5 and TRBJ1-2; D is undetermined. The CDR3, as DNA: TGTGCCAGCAGTTACAACCCAGAGGGTGGCTACACCTTC. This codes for CASSYNPEGGYTF.